This T cell receptor beta chain was sequenced in a study of T cell responses to AZD1222 COVID-19 vaccine. Clones were sequenced by immunoSEQ multiplex PCR, and TCRdb holds only the in-frame ones, with some missing. The data contain around 80,000 clones, approximately 85% of them singletons. Turning to this clone: The antigen is not known.

Second doses were pooled across both intervals (about 4 or about 12 weeks). The CDR3 contains 16 residues. V was clipped by 0 bases and J by 7 bases, with 14 bases between them. Germline CDR1 reads SGHKS; CDR2 reads YYEKEE (reference sequence). Findings of the study overall: Reports say nearly half of spike-specific TCRs go after unmutated variant regions.

The TCR was taken from an adult who received the AZD1222 COVID-19 vaccine. The gene calls are TRBV5-5 and TRBJ1-6, with D unresolved. The sequencing here drew on peripheral blood, taken 28 days after the second AZD1222 dose. CDR3 DNA sequence: TGTGCCAGCAGCTTGGTCTCGACATCGGTAAATTCACCCCTCCACTTT. Protein sequence: CASSLVSTSVNSPLHF.